This TCR beta chain came from a study of blood T cell repertoires in COVID-19. Study at large: The cDNA or gDNA used as material had been derived from T cells, B-cell-depleted T cells, or PBMCs.

With 4 bases removed from V and 0 bases from J, the gap between germline ends came to 7 bases. Germline V gene data show CDR1 as MNHEY and CDR2 as SMNVEV (reference sequence). The CDR3 covers 14 residues. Sequencing used immunoSEQ multiplex PCR; TCRdb keeps in-frame clones, though not all of them. The sample consists of over 150,000 clones, more than 75% of them appearing once. Patients in Seattle were enrolled during active infection, then followed longitudinally. The chain carries TRBV27 and TRBJ1-5, with a weak D call TRBD1 (6 bases). The sequence derives from a man between 60 and 75 years old with COVID-19, enrolled during active disease. The sequenced material came from peripheral blood. This chain's CDR3 is CASSYRDSNQPQHF. The CDR3 DNA reads TGTGCCAGCAGTTACAGGGATAGCAATCAGCCCCAGCATTTT.